Described below is a single T cell receptor beta chain sequence and its context. The antigen this receptor binds is unknown. It is unclear where the CDR3 begins or ends on the DNA, so no DNA is shown, and the CDR3 is as TCRdb lists it. The data belong to a study of blood T cell repertoires in COVID-19 (dated by TCRdb to about 2020). The study in broad terms: The collaborator samples originated in the United States, Italy and Spain and spanned the acute and convalescent phases of COVID-19. The material from the prospective study consisted of cDNA or gDNA derived from T cells, B-cell-depleted T cells, or PBMCs. Subjects who had been exposed to COVID-19, were actively infected with it, or had recovered from it provided the deeply sampled blood TCRbeta repertoires that made up the dataset. The repertoires were released in a freely available public database intended as a resource for research on the immune response to SARS-CoV-2. Samples were obtained from the ongoing ImmuneRACE study (first 160 participants) and from some 1,200 subjects provided by 6 global collaborators. The sample metadata nearly always contained a de-identified subject ID, COVID-19 status, age in years and sex. Where available, HLA class I and class II types were obtained from metadata supplied by the sample provider rather than from assay-based typing.

Whole blood was collected in K2EDTA tubes by collaborating institutions according to the institutions' own protocols. Collaborator samples were shipped for TCRbeta analysis as frozen whole blood, isolated PBMCs, or DNA extracted from either sample type. TCRbeta CDR3 regions were amplified from genomic DNA using the immunoSEQ Assay, a bias-controlled multiplex PCR. For the original study's pipeline: The number of nucleated cells in each sample was estimated by amplification of reference gene primers within the assay. To quantify the absolute abundance of each unique TCRbeta CDR3 rearrangement, sequence reads were collapsed and filtered. Productive Simpson clonality was computed per sample as the square root of Simpson's diversity index over productive rearrangements. This immuneACCESS table, as held by TCRdb, lists in-frame sequences with V and J called but not all clones. Of the missing ones, under half trace to an unresolved V gene in checked studies; the others have no known cause. The V and J calls and the clone size are those of that table, but D and trimming were determined from the DNA. The sample data list 20,000 to 25,000 clones, and approximately 73% of these were observed just once. Around 20% of the sample goes to the ten largest clones.

The germline V gene yields MDHEN for CDR1 and SYDVKM for CDR2. Inclusive of the bounding cysteine and phenylalanine, the CDR3 is 16 residues long. Findings and caveats that apply to the study as a whole: Clinical and demographic metadata were provided uncurated, with the amount varying by source and participant.

The clonotype originates from a human donor in a cohort sampled during active or convalescent COVID-19. Sequenced material: peripheral blood. Recombination linked TRBV28 to TRBJ1-3; the DNA was not compared with TRBD1, the D call given in the table. The CDR3 amino acid sequence is: CASSSSGQGGGNTIYF.